This T cell receptor (beta chain) was observed in a study of blood T cell repertoires in COVID-19. Across the whole study: The United States, Italy and Spain supplied acute and convalescent COVID-19 samples.

V gave up 5 bases and J gave up 1 base, with 12 bases separating them. This CDR3 comprises 15 residues. Germline V gene lookup returns CDR1 ENHRY and CDR2 SYGVKD. Cohorts were determined from participant-reported clinical history. Clones were sequenced by immunoSEQ multiplex PCR, and TCRdb holds only the in-frame ones, with some missing. Of 250,000 to 300,000 clones in the sample, around 92% were seen once. The TCR comes from a woman in her fifties or sixties who had recovered from COVID-19. The sequenced material came from PBMCs or T cells enriched from blood (not recorded which). This sequence joins TRBV10-3 and TRBJ1-3; TRBD1 might be the D (6 bases). DNA of the CDR3: TGTGCCATCAGTAAATCCACAGGGTCTGGAAACACCATATATTTT. Amino acid sequence: CAISKSTGSGNTIYF.